The source of this T cell receptor beta chain is a study of response to subunit inactivated influenza vaccine. V dropped 7 bases and J dropped 0; count of bases not matched to a gene: 4. The CDR3 covers 15 residues. Germline lookup yields CDR1 SGHAT and CDR2 FQNNGV. Each CDR3 protein is one row after TCRdb ran MiXCR on the RT-PCR reads. The sample contains more than 700,000 distinct CDR3 sequences, 21% of which appear only once. This clonotype occurred once. This clonotype was obtained from a man aged 50-60 years who received an inactivated influenza vaccine. Sequenced material: PBMCs from blood, taken 5 to 6 days after vaccination. The chain uses TRBV11-2 and TRBJ2-7, with 12 bases lining up with TRBD2. The CDR3 DNA sequence: TGTGCCAGCAATACGGGACTAGCGGGCTCCTACGAGCAGTACTTC. It yields the protein CASNTGLAGSYEQYF. Variable domain in full (rest from reference TRBV11-2 and TRBJ2-7): EAGVAQSPRYKIIEKRQSVAFWCNPISGHATLYWYQQILGQGPKLLIQFQNNGVVDDSQLPKDRFSAERLKGVDSTLKIQPAKLEDSAVYLCASNTGLAGSYEQYFGPGTRLTVT.